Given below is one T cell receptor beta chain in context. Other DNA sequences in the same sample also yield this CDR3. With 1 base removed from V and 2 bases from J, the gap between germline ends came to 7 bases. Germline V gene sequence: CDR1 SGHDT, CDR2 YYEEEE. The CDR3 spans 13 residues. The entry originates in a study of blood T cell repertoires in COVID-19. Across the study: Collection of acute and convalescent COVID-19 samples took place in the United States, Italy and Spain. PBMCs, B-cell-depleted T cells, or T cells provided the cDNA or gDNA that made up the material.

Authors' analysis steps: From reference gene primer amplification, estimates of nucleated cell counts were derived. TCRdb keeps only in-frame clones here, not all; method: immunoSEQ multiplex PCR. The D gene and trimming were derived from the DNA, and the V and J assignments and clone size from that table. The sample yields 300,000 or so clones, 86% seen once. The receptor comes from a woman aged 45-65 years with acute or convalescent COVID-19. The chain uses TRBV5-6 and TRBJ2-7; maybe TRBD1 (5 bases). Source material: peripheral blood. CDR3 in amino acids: CASSLLGAYEQYF. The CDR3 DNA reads TGTGCCAGCAGCTTGCTAGGGGCCTACGAGCAGTACTTC.